A single sample is the source of the 24 T cell receptor beta chains below, sequenced in a study of blood T cells in healthy people across ages. Then a second PCR, running about 6 to 12 cycles, was carried out with a sample-barcoded 5' primer and a J-beta primer mix. MiXCR, applied by TCRdb to the 5' RACE reads, yields one record per CDR3 protein. The data show over 1,200,000 distinct CDR3 sequences, roughly 59% seen once. The source material was blood. The receptor set was obtained from a man in his late teens or twenties in good health.

The table lists this clonotype with a few counts. The chain recombines TRBV4-3 with TRBJ1-1; no clear D gene. V was trimmed by 0 bases and J by 1 base, leaving 9 bases between them. Germline values: CDR1 LGHNA, CDR2 YSLEER. The CDR3 has 15 amino acids. In DNA, the CDR3 is TGCGCCAGCAGCCAAGATGCCCGAGGGAACACTGAAGCTTTCTTT. This sequence encodes CASSQDARGNTEAFF.

The chain recombines TRBV28 with TRBJ1-4; D unclear. Per germline, CDR1 MDHEN and CDR2 SYDVKM. The CDR3 sequence is 13 residues long. V gave up 7 bases and J gave up 8 bases, with 14 bases separating them. This CDR3 is CASKPGFREKLFF. CDR3 in DNA: TGTGCCAGCAAACCGGGGTTTAGGGAAAAACTGTTTTTT.

The rearrangement links TRBV27 to TRBJ2-3; D is possibly TRBD2 (5 bases). V was clipped by 1 base and J by 1 base, with 15 bases between them. There are 17 residues in the CDR3. The V gene's germline CDR1 is MNHEY and CDR2 SMNVEV (reference sequence). The CDR3 region has the DNA TGTGCCAGCAGTTTATTCTGGGAGCGGACCCGCACAGATACGCAGTATTTT. It codes for CASSLFWERTRTDTQYF.

The chain joins TRBV6-1 to TRBJ1-5, with TRBD1 identical over 8 bases. Trimming took 1 base from V and 2 from J; bases not matched to a gene: 4. This CDR3 has 16 amino acids. The germline gives CDR1 MNHNS, CDR2 SASEGT. The CDR3 region has the DNA TGTGCCAGCAGTGAAGAATCAGGGGGCGGCAATCAGCCCCAGCATTTT. Amino acids: CASSEESGGGNQPQHF.

The chain links TRBV4-1 to TRBJ2-7; the D gene is possibly TRBD1 (6 bases). Per germline, CDR1 MGHRA and CDR2 YSYEKL. The CDR3 covers 16 residues. The V and J ends lost 0 bases and 6 bases respectively, with 18 bases between them. The CDR3 protein is CASSQERGGALSEQYF. CDR3 DNA: TGCGCCAGCAGCCAAGAGCGAGGGGGAGCCCTTTCCGAGCAGTACTTC.

The chain has TRBV4-3 and TRBJ1-2; 8 bases are shared with TRBD1. V dropped 0 bases and J dropped 8; count of bases not matched to a gene: 17. The V gene's germline CDR1 is LGHNA and CDR2 YSLEER. CDR3 size: 18 residues. The CDR3 nucleotides are TGCGCCAGCAGCCAAGATGGGTCAGGGGGCGTCGAGGTTGGAGGCTACACCTTC. It specifies CASSQDGSGGVEVGGYTF.

The chain joins TRBV20-1 to TRBJ2-5, with D tentatively TRBD1 or TRBD2 (5 bases each). Per germline, CDR1 DFQATT and CDR2 SNEGSKA (reference sequence). Trimming took 5 bases from V and 1 from J, leaving 14 bases between them. The CDR3 spans 14 residues. The CDR3 spells CSADYRQSQETQYF. In nucleotides, the CDR3 is TGCAGTGCTGACTATAGACAGTCCCAAGAGACCCAGTACTTC.

The V and J genes are TRBV7-9 and TRBJ2-1, with 7 bases identical to TRBD2. The end of the DNA is better explained by TRBJ2-7, so the J call may be wrong. Germline V gives CDR1 SEHNR, CDR2 FQNEAQ (reference sequence). This CDR3 spans 14 amino acids. CDR3 loop: CASMGDYSYNEQYF. CDR3 DNA: TGTGCCAGCATGGGGGACTACTCCTACAATGAGCAGTACTTC.

V is TRBV6-5 and J is TRBJ1-6, with D hard to call. Deletions cut 2 bases from V and 7 bases from J, with 9 bases between. Germline loops: CDR1 MNHEY, CDR2 SVGAGI. The CDR3 loop spans 14 amino acids. The CDR3 protein is CASSYASSNSPLHF. CDR3 coding DNA: TGTGCCAGCAGTTACGCGTCTAGCAATTCACCCCTCCACTTT.

The chain carries TRBV28 and TRBJ1-1; D is perhaps TRBD1 (5 bases). V dropped 7 bases and J dropped 4 bases, with 13 bases sitting between them. In germline, CDR1 is MDHEN, CDR2 SYDVKM. The CDR3 has 13 amino acids. CDR3 in amino acids: CASTLTRGTEAFF. CDR3 nucleotide sequence: TGTGCCAGCACCCTTACTAGGGGCACTGAAGCTTTCTTT. The complete variable domain, with remaining parts taken from reference TRBV28 and TRBJ1-1, reads DVKVTQSSRYLVKRTGEKVFLECVQDMDHENMFWYRQDPGLGLRLIYFSYDVKMKEKGDIPEGYSVSREKKERFSLILESASTNQTSMYLCASTLTRGTEAFFGQGTRLTVV.

This clonotype was seen only once. This rearrangement joins TRBV27 to TRBJ2-4; the D gene is possibly TRBD1 (5 bases). Trimming removed 6 bases at V and 9 bases at J, with 21 bases between. This CDR3 contains 15 residues. Germline lookup yields CDR1 MNHEY and CDR2 SMNVEV (reference sequence). CDR3: CASSGYGAINSIQYF. CDR3 nucleotides: TGTGCCAGCAGCGGATATGGGGCGATTAACAGCATTCAGTACTTC.

This clonotype was seen many times. V and J are TRBV29-1 and TRBJ2-5, with a weak D call TRBD1 (5 bases). This CDR3 comprises 12 residues. Germline V lookup: CDR1 SQVTM, CDR2 ANQGSEA. Trimming removed 4 bases from V and 0 bases from J, with 6 bases in between. For the CDR3, the DNA is TGCAGCGTTGCAGGGAACCAAGAGACCCAGTACTTC. It is translated as CSVAGNQETQYF.

On this clonotype itself: A junction end diverges from the germline sequence, so it may reflect a read error. The chain couples TRBV6-1 to TRBJ2-7; D may correspond to TRBD1 or TRBD2 (5 bases each). In germline, CDR1 is MNHNS, CDR2 SASEGT. CDR3 size: 15 residues. The chain's CDR3 is CASSPRDPESYGQYF. For the CDR3, the DNA is TGTGCCAGCAGTCCTCGGGACCCTGAATCCTACGGGCAGTACTTC.

Points on this clonotype: One junction end disagrees with the germline gene, perhaps due to a read error. The chain carries TRBV5-1 and TRBJ1-6, with 7 bases that match TRBD1. This CDR3 has 14 amino acids. CDR1 and CDR2 (germline): SGHRS, YFSETQ. The CDR3, as DNA: TGCGCCAGCAATTGGGGGGAGGGGGCTTCACCACTCCACTTT. Protein: CASNWGEGASPLHF.

The CDR3 spells CASSLVSWGRETQYF. CDR3 nucleotide sequence: TGTGCCAGCAGCTTAGTTTCCTGGGGACGAGAGACCCAGTACTTC. The rearrangement joins TRBV7-9 to TRBJ2-7; D tentatively reads TRBD1 or TRBD2 (5 bases each). The J call is uncertain, as TRBJ2-5 better fits the DNA end. Germline CDR1 SEHNR, CDR2 FQNEAQ (reference sequence). The CDR3 spans 15 residues.

This clonotype appeared a few times. This chain joins TRBV14 and TRBJ1-1; no clear D. The CDR3 spans 11 residues. Germline lookup yields CDR1 SGHDN and CDR2 FVKESK. Trimming took 4 bases from V and 11 from J, leaving 11 bases between them. In DNA, the CDR3 is TGTGCCAGCAGCCCCTCGCGTAAGGCTTTCTTT. Protein sequence: CASSPSRKAFF.

This clonotype was counted a few times. The rearrangement uses TRBV7-9 and TRBJ1-1; a weak D match, TRBD1 (5 bases). The CDR3 extends over 14 amino acids. V lost 6 bases and J lost 5, with 16 bases in between. In germline, CDR1 is SEHNR, CDR2 FQNEAQ (reference sequence). Written as DNA, the CDR3 is TGTGCCAGCAGTAAAGACAGCTGGGGGACTGAAGCTTTCTTT. Its protein is CASSKDSWGTEAFF.

This clonotype was counted a single time. V usage is TRBV12-3 or TRBV12-4 and J usage is TRBJ1-2; tentatively, D is TRBD1 (6 bases). The ends were cut back, 3 bases at V and 0 bases at J, with 11 bases in the middle. This CDR3 spans 15 amino acids. The CDR3 protein is CASSLGTKTNYGYTF. The CDR3 region has the DNA TGTGCCAGCAGTTTGGGGACAAAAACTAACTATGGCTACACCTTC.

DNA for the CDR3: TGTGCCAGCAGTTTTGAGTGGGGATCCAGTGGCTACACCTTC. Translation gives CASSFEWGSSGYTF. V gene TRBV12-3 or TRBV12-4 combines with J gene TRBJ1-2; D is unresolved. The CDR3 spans 14 residues. The V gene lost 3 bases and the J gene lost 7 bases, with 15 bases spanning the gap.

Concerning this clonotype: A much more abundant neighbour one base away suggests this may be a read error. The chain carries TRBV12-3 or TRBV12-4 and TRBJ2-5, with TRBD2 matching 8 bases. The DNA end lines up better with TRBJ2-7; the J call may be wrong. CDR3 size: 14 residues. Here the CDR3 reads CASRLSGGPDEQYF. DNA for the CDR3: TGTGCCAGCAGGTTATCGGGAGGGCCGGACGAGCAGTACTTC.

V is TRBV7-8 and J is TRBJ2-7; TRBD2 aligns across 9 bases. The J segment lost 4 bases and the V segment lost 5 bases, leaving 9 bases of the junction unmatched. From germline, CDR1 is SGHVS and CDR2 FQNEAQ. The CDR3 totals 15 residues. The CDR3 sequence: CASSISGRKDYEQYF. The CDR3 region has the DNA TGTGCCAGCAGCATTAGCGGGAGAAAGGATTACGAGCAGTACTTC.

This clonotype was observed a handful of times. The chain employs TRBV7-6 and TRBJ1-1, with D maybe TRBD1 (5 bases). The V gene lost 5 bases and the J gene lost 3 bases, with 13 bases spanning the gap. The CDR3 is made up of 14 amino acids. CDR1 and CDR2 (germline): SGHVS, FNYEAQ. The CDR3 coding sequence is TGTGCCAGCAGCCGCCTCAGGGAAGACACTGAAGCTTTCTTT. This gives the protein CASSRLREDTEAFF.

This clonotype was picked up a small number of times. This chain uses TRBV7-9 with TRBJ1-6; possible D gene TRBD1, 5 bases. Germline CDR1 and CDR2: SEHNR and FQNEAQ (reference sequence). The CDR3 length is 14 residues. Trimming stripped 5 bases from V and 5 bases from J, with 10 bases between. Written as DNA, the CDR3 is TGTGCCAGCAGCCTGACAGAAAATAATTCACCCCTCCACTTT. As protein: CASSLTENNSPLHF.

The chain carries TRBV12-3 or TRBV12-4 and TRBJ2-7; 10 bases agree with TRBD1. The end of the DNA fits TRBJ2-5 better, so the J call may be wrong. The CDR3 is made up of 15 amino acids. The CDR3 DNA sequence: TGTGCCAGCAGTACAGGGACAGGGGCGACGGAGACCCAGTACTTC. Translated: CASSTGTGATETQYF.